This T cell receptor beta chain was profiled in a study of OX40 agonist ivuxolimab in advanced cancers. For the study at large: Cancers in dose escalation were hepatocellular, melanoma, renal cell and head and neck.

Findings and caveats of the study: Expanded clones belonging to CD8+ T cells outnumbered, on average, those of CD4+. Among the nonresponders, some also had low normalized T-cell clonal expansion.

The germline V gene has CDR1 SGHKS and CDR2 YYEKEE (reference sequence). The CDR3 is 13 residues long. The J segment lost 5 bases and the V segment lost 4 bases, leaving 4 bases of the junction unmatched. On this clone: The antigen remains undetermined.

The data were produced by immunoSEQ multiplex PCR, yet TCRdb's version contains in-frame clones alone and is incomplete. Of about 50,000 clones in the sample, 89% were seen once. This specimen consisted of CD4+ or CD8+ T cells sorted from blood, obtained in a trial of the OX40 agonist ivuxolimab. The rearrangement uses TRBV5-5 and TRBJ2-7; 9 bases map to TRBD1. The receptor comes from an adult with an advanced solid tumor such as melanoma, head and neck, liver or kidney cancer. CDR3 sequence (DNA): TGTGCCAGCAGCGAAGGGACAGGGAACGAGCAGTACGTC. Its protein product is CASSEGTGNEQYV.